The entry below gives a single T cell receptor beta chain sequence along with its context. This specimen comes from a study of blood T cells in healthy people across ages. Alongside a J-beta primer mix, a sample-barcoded 5' primer served in a second PCR lasting roughly 6 to 11 cycles. MiXCR, run by TCRdb on the 5' RACE reads, gives a single entry per CDR3 protein. The sample shows just over 800,000 distinct CDR3 sequences, 62% of them seen only once. The receptor comes from a man younger than 45 in good health. The sample comprised blood.

CDR3 in DNA: TGTGCCAGCAGCCAAGATCTGGGGGTGAATGAGCAGTTCTTC. It encodes CASSQDLGVNEQFF. The chain couples TRBV4-2 to TRBJ2-1; D possibly uses TRBD1 or TRBD2 (5 bases each). Trimming removed 0 bases at V and 7 bases at J, with 10 bases between. This CDR3 contains 14 residues. Looked up from germline, CDR1 is LGHNA and CDR2 is YNFKEQ.